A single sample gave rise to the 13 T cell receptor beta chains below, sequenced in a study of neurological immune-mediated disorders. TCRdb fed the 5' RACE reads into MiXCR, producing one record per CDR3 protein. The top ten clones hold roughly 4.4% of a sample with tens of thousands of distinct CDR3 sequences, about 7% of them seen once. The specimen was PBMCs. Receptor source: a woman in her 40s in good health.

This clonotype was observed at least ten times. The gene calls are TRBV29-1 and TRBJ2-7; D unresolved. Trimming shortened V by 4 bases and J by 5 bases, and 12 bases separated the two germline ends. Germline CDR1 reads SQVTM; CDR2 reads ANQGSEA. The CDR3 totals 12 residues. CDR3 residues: CSVVRLGNEQYF. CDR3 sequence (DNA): TGCAGCGTTGTTCGGTTGGGTAACGAGCAGTACTTC.

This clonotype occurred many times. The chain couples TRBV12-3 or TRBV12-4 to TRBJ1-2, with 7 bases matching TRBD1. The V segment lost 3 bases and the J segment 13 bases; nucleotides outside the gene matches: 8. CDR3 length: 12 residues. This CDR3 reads CASSLGGTVSTF. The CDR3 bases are TGTGCCAGCAGTTTGGGGGGGACAGTTAGCACCTTC.

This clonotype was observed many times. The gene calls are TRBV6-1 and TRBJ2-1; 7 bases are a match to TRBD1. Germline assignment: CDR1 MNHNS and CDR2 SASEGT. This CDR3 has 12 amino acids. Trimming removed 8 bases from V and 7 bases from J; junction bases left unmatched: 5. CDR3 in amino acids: CASAARGNEQFF. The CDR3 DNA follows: TGTGCCAGCGCCGCCAGGGGGAATGAGCAGTTCTTC.

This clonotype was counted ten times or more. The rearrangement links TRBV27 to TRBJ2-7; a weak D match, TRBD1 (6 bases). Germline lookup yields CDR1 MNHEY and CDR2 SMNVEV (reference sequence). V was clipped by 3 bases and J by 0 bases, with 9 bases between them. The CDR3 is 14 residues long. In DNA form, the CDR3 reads TGTGCCAGCAGTTTGACAGGTAGCTCCTACGAGCAGTACTTC. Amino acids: CASSLTGSSYEQYF.

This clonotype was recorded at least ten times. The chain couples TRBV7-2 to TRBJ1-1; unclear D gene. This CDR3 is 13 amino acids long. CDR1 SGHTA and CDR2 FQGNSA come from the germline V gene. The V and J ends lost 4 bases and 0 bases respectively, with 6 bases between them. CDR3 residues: CASSSFMNTEAFF. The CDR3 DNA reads TGTGCCAGCAGCTCCTTTATGAACACTGAAGCTTTCTTT.

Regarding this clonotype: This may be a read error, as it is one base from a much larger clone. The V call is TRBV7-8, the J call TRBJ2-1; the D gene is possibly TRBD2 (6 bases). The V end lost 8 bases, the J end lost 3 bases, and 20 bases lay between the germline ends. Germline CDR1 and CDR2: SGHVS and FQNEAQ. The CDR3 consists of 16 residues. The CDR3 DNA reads TGTGCCAGCGTCGACGGGGGTAGAGGGGTCTACAATGAGCAGTTCTTC. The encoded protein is CASVDGGRGVYNEQFF.

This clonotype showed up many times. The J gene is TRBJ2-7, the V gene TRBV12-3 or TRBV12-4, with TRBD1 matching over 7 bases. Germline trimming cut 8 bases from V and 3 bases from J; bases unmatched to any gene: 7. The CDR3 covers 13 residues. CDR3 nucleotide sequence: TGTGCCAGCGGAAGACAGGGCGACTACGAGCAGTACTTC. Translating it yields CASGRQGDYEQYF.

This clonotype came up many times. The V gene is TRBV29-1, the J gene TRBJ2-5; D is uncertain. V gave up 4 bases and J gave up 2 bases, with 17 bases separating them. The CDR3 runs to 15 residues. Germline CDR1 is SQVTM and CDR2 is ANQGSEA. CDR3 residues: CSVVGWSPRQETQYF. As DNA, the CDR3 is TGCAGCGTTGTTGGGTGGAGCCCCAGGCAAGAGACCCAGTACTTC.

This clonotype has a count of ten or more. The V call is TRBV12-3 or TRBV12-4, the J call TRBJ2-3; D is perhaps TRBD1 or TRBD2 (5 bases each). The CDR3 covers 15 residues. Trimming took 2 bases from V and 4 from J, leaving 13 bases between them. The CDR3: CASSLWGPRADTQYF. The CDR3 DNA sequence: TGTGCCAGCAGTTTATGGGGCCCGAGGGCAGATACGCAGTATTTT.

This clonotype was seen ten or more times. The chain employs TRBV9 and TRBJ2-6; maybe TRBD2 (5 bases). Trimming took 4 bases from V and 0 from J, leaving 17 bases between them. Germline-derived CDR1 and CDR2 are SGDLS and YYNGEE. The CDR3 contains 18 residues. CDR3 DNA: TGTGCCAGCAGCACCCTCGGGGTGGAGAGCTCTGGGGCCAACGTCCTGACTTTC. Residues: CASSTLGVESSGANVLTF. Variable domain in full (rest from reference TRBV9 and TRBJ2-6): DSGVTQTPKHLITATGQRVTLRCSPRSGDLSVYWYQQSLDQGLQFLIQYYNGEERAKGNILERFSAQQFPDLHSELNLSSLELGDSALYFCASSTLGVESSGANVLTFGAGSRLTVL.

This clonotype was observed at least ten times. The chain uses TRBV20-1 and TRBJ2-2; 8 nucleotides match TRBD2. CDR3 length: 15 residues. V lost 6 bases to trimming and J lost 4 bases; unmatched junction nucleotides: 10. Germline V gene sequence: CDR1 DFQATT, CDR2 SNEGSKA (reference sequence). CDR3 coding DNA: TGCAGTGCGATTACTAGCGGCACAACCACCGGGGAGCTGTTTTTT. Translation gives CSAITSGTTTGELFF.

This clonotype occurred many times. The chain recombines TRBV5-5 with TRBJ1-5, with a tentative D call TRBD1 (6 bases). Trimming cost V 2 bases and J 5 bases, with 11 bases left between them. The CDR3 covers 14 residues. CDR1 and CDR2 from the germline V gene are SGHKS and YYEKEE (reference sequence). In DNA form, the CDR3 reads TGTGCCAGCAGCTTAGGGGGTGGTGATCAGCCCCAGCATTTT. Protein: CASSLGGGDQPQHF.

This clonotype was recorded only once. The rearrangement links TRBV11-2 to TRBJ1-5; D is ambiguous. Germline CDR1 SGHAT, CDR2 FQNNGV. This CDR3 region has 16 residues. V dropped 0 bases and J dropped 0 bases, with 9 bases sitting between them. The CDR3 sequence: CASSLDGSLSNQPQHF. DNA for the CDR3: TGTGCCAGCAGCTTAGATGGATCTCTTAGCAATCAGCCCCAGCATTTT.